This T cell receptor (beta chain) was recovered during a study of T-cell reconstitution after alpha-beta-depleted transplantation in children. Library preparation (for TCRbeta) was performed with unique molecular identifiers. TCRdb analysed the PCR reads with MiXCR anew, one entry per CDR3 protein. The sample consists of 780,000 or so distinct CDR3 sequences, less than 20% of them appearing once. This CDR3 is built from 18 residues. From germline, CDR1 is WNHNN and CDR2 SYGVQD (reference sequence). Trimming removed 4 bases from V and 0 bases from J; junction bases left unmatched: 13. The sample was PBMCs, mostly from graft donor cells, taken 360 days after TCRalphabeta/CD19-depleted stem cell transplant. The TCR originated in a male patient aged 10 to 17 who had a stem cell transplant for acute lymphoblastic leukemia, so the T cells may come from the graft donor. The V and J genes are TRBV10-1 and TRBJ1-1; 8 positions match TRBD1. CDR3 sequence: CASSGERTGIAVNTEAFF. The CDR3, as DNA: TGCGCCAGCAGTGGGGAGAGGACAGGGATCGCCGTGAACACTGAAGCTTTCTTT.